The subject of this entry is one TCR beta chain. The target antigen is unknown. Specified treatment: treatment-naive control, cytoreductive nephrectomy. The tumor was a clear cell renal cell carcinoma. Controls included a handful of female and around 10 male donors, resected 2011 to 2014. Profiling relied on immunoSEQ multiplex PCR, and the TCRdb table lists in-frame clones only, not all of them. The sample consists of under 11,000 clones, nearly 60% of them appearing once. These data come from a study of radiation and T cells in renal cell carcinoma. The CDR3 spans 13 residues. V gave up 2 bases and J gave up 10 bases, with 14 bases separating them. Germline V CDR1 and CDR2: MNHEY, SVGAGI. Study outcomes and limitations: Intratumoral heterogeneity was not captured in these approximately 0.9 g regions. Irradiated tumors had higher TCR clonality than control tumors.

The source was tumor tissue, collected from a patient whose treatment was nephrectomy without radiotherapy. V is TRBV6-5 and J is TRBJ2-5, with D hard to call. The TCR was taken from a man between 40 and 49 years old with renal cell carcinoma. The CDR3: CASSYPPLWSQYF. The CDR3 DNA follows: TGTGCCAGCAGTTACCCCCCCCTCTGGAGCCAGTACTTC.